This T cell receptor (beta chain) was captured by sequencing in a study of molecular identifiers for immune sequencing clone quantification. TCRdb re-called the PCR reads through MiXCR, storing one row per CDR3 protein. This sample has around 94,000 distinct CDR3 sequences, with about 35% found just once. This clonotype was counted a few times. The CDR3 loop spans 15 amino acids. Trimming left V 0 bases short and J 1 base short, with 10 bases between. Germline V lookup: CDR1 DFQATT, CDR2 SNEGSKA (reference sequence). The origin of this receptor is a human donor in good health. Some libraries in this study had Jurkat cell RNA spiked in. Specimen: naive CD8+ T cells from blood, with Jurkat cell RNA spiked in. Subset denoted: FACS-sorted CD8+CD4-CCR7+CD45RA+ naive T cells. This sequence joins TRBV20-1 and TRBJ2-4; the D gene is possibly TRBD1 (7 bases). CDR3 nucleotides: TGCAGTGCTAGAGATGCAGGGGGGGCCAAAAACATTCAGTACTTC. Its protein is CSARDAGGAKNIQYF.